This T cell receptor (beta chain) originates from a study of blood T cells in healthy people across ages. Study-level points and caveats: Naive CD4+ cell counts and diversity both ran higher in long-lived than in aged donors. From one million sequenced T cells, diversity estimates were lower bounds. Percentage of naive T cells showed a strong correlation with TCR beta diversity.

Using a J-beta primer mix together with a sample-barcoded 5' primer, a second PCR was run for roughly 7 to 12 cycles. A single record per CDR3 protein comes from TCRdb applying MiXCR to the 5' RACE reads. The sample lists some 1.1 million distinct CDR3 sequences, about two fifths occurring once. Notes on this clonotype: Its antigen is unknown.

Extractions gave at least 6 micrograms of total RNA per sample. The specimen was blood. This TCR was recovered from a man aged 18 to 30 in good health.

The CDR3 loop reads CASSWGGMGPREDNQPQHF. CDR3 nucleotide sequence: TGTGCCAGCAGTTGGGGGGGGATGGGGCCAAGGGAAGACAATCAGCCCCAGCATTTT. V is TRBV12-3 or TRBV12-4 and J is TRBJ1-5, with D tentatively TRBD1 (5 bases). The V end lost 4 bases, the J end lost 3 bases, and 25 bases lay between the germline ends. CDR3 length: 19 amino acids.